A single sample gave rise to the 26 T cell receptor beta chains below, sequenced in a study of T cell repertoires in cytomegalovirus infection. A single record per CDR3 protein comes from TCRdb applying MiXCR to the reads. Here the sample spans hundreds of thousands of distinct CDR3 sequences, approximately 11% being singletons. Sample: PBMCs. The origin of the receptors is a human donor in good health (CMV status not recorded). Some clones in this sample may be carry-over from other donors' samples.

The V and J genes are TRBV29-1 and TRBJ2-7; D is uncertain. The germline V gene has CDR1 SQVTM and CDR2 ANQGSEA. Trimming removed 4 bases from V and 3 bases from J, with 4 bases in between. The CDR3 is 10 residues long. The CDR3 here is CSVVIYEQYF. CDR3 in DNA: TGCAGCGTTGTAATCTACGAGCAGTACTTC.

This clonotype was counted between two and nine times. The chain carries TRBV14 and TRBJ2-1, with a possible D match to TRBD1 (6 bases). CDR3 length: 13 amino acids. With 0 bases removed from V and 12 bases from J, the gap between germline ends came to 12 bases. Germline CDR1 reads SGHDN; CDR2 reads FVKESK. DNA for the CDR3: TGTGCCAGCAGCCAAGATTTCGCAGGGGCGCAGTTCTTC. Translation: CASSQDFAGAQFF.

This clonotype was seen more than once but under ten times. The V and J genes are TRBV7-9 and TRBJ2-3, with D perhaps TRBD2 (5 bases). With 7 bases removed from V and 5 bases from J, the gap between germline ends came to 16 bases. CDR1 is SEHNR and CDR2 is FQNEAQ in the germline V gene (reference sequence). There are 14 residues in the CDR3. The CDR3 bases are TGTGCCAGCACCCCCCCCCCCCGGGAAGATACGCAGTATTTT. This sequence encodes CASTPPPREDTQYF.

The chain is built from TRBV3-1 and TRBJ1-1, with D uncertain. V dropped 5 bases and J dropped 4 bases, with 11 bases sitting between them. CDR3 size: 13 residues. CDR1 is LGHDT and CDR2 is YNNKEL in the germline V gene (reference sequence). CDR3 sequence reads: CASSFPESTEAFF. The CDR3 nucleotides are TGTGCCAGCAGCTTCCCCGAGAGCACTGAAGCTTTCTTT.

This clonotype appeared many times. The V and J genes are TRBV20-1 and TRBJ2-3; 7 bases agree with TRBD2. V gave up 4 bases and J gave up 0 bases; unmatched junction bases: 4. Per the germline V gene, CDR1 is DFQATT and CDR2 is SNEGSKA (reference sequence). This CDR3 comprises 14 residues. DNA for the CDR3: TGCAGTGCTAAATCGGGAGGAAGCACAGATACGCAGTATTTT. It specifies CSAKSGGSTDTQYF.

CDR3 in amino acids: CASAILAGAGLNTGELFF. Written as DNA, the CDR3 is TGTGCCAGCGCCATTCTAGCGGGGGCCGGGCTGAACACCGGGGAGCTGTTTTTT. The chain is built from TRBV9 and TRBJ2-2, with 10 bases aligning to TRBD2. With V trimmed by 7 bases and J by 1 base, 13 bases remained unmatched. CDR3 length equals 18 residues. Per the germline V gene, CDR1 is SGDLS and CDR2 is YYNGEE.

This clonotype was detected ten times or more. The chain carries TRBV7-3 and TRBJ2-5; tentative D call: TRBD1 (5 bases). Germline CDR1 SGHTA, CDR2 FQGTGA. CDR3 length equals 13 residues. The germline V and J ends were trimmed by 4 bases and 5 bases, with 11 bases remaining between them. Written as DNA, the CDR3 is TGTGCCAGCAGCTCTCTGACAGACGAGACCCAGTACTTC. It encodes CASSSLTDETQYF.

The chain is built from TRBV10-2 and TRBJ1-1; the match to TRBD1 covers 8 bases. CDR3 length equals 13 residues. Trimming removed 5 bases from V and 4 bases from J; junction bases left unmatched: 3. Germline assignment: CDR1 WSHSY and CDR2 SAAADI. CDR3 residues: CASSTQGVTEAFF. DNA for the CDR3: TGCGCCAGCAGTACACAGGGGGTCACTGAAGCTTTCTTT.

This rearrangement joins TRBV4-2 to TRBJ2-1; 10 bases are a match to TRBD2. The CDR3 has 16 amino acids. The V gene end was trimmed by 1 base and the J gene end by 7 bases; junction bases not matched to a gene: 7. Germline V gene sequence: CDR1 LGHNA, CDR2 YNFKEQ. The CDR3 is CASSQGAGGPINEQFF. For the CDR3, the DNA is TGTGCCAGCAGCCAAGGAGCGGGAGGGCCTATAAATGAGCAGTTCTTC.

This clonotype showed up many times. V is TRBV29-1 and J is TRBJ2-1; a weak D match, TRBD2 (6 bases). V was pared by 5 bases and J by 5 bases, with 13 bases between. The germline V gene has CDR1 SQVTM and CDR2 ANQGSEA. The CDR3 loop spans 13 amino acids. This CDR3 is CSVRTGVNNEQFF. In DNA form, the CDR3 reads TGCAGCGTTAGAACGGGAGTGAACAATGAGCAGTTCTTC.

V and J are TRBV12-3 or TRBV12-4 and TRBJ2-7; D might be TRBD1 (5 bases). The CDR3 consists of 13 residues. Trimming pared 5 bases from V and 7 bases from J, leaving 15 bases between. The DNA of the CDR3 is TGTGCCAGCAGTCTAAACAGGATGGGGGAGCAGTACTTC. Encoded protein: CASSLNRMGEQYF.

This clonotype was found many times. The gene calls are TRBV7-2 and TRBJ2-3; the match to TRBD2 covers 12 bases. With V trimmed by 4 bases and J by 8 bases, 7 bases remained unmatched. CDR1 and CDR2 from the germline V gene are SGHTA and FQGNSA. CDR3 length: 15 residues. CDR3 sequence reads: CASSSGLAGQGTQYF. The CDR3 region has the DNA TGTGCCAGCAGCTCGGGACTAGCGGGTCAGGGTACGCAGTATTTT.

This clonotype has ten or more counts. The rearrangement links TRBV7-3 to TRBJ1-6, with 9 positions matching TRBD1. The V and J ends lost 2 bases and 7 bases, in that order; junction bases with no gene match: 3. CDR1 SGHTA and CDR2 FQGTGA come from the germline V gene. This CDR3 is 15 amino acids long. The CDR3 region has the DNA TGTGCCAGCAGCTTATTGGGACAGGGAAATTCACCCCTCCACTTT. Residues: CASSLLGQGNSPLHF. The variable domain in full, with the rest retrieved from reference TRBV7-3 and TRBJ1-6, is GAGVSQTPSNKVTEKGKYVELRCDPISGHTALYWYRQSLGQGPEFLIYFQGTGAADDSGLPNDRFFAVRPEGSVSTLKIQRTERGDSAVYLCASSLLGQGNSPLHFGNGTRLTVT.

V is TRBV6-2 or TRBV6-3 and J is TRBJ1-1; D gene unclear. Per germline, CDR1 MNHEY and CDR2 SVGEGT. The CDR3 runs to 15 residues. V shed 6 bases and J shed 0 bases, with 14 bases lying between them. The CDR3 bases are TGTGCCAGCAGCCCATTCAGGAAACTGAACACTGAAGCTTTCTTT. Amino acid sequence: CASSPFRKLNTEAFF.

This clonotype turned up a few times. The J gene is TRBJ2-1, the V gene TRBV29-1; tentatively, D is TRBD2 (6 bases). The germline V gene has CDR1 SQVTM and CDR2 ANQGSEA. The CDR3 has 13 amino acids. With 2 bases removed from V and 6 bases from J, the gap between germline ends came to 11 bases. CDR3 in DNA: TGCAGCGTTGAAAAACTAGCCGGCAATGAGCAGTTCTTC. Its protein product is CSVEKLAGNEQFF.

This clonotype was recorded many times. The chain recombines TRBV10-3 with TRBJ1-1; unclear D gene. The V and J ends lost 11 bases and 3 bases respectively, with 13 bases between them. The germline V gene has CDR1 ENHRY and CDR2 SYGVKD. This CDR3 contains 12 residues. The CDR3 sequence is CAVGLGDTEAFF. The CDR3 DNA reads TGTGCCGTAGGCCTGGGAGACACTGAAGCTTTCTTT.

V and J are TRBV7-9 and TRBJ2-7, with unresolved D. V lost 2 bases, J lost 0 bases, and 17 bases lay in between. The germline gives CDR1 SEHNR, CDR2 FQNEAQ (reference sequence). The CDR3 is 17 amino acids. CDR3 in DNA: TGTGCCAGCAGCTTAAAACCTGCGGCCGAGAGCTCCTACGAGCAGTACTTC. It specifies CASSLKPAAESSYEQYF.

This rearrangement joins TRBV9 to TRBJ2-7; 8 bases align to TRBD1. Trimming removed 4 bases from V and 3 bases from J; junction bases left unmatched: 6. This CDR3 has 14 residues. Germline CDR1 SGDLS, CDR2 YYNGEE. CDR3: CASSPGTGFYEQYF. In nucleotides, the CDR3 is TGTGCCAGCAGCCCCGGGACAGGTTTCTACGAGCAGTACTTC.

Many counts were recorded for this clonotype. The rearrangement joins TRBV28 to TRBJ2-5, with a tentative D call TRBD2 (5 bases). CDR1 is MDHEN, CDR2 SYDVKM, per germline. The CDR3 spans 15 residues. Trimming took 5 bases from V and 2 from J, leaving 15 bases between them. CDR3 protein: CASSDPGVPQETQYF. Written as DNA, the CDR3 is TGTGCCAGCAGTGACCCCGGGGTTCCACAAGAGACCCAGTACTTC.

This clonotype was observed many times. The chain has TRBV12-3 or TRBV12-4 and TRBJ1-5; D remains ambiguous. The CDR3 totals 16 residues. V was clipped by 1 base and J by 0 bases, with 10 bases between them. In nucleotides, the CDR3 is TGTGCCAGCAGTTTAGGGACCCGAAATAGCAATCAGCCCCAGCATTTT. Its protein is CASSLGTRNSNQPQHF.

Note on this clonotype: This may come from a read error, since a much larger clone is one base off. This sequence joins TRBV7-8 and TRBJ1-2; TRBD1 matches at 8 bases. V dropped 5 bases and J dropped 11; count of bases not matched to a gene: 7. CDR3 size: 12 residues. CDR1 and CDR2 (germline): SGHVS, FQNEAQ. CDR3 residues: CASSPGGAMYTF. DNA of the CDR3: TGTGCCAGCAGCCCAGGGGGCGCCATGTACACCTTC.

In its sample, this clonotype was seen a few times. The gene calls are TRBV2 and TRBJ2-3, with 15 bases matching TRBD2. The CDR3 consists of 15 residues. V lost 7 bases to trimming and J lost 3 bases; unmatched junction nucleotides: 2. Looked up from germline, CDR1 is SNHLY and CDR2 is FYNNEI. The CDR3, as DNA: TGTGCCAGCAATGGACTAGCGGGAGGGACAGATACGCAGTATTTT. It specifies CASNGLAGGTDTQYF.

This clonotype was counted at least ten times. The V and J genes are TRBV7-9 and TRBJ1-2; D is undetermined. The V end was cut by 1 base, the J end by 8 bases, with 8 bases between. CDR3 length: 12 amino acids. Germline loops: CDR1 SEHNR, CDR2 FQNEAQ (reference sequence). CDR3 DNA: TGTGCCAGCAGCTTAGTCCCAGAAGGCTACACCTTC. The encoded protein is CASSLVPEGYTF.

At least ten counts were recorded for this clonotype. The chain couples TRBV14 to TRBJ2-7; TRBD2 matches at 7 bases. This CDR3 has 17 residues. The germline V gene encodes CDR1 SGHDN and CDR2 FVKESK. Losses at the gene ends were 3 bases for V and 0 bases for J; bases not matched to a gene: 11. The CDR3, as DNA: TGTGCCAGCAGCCAGGTCCTTAGCGGGCCAAGCTCCTACGAGCAGTACTTC. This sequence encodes CASSQVLSGPSSYEQYF.

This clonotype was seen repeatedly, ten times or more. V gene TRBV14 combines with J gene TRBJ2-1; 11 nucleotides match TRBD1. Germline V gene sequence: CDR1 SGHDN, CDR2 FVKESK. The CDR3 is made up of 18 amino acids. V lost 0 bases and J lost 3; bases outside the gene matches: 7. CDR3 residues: CASSQDVTGTGGYNEQFF. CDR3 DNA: TGTGCCAGCAGCCAAGATGTTACCGGGACAGGGGGCTACAATGAGCAGTTCTTC.

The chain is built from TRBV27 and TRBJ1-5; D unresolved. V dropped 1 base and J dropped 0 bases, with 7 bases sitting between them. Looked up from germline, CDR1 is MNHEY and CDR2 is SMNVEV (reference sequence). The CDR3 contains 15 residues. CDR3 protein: CASSLLAYSNQPQHF. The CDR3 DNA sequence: TGTGCCAGCAGTTTATTGGCGTATAGCAATCAGCCCCAGCATTTT.